What follows are 4 T cell receptor beta chains derived from one specimen sequenced in a study of response to subunit inactivated influenza vaccine. TCRdb re-called the RT-PCR reads through MiXCR, storing one row per CDR3 protein. The data show 860,000 or so distinct CDR3 sequences, around 20% seen once. Sequenced material: PBMCs from blood, taken 5 days after vaccination. Receptors originate from a man in his fifties or sixties who received an inactivated influenza vaccine.

The chain combines TRBV18 with TRBJ2-3; weak D call: TRBD1 (7 bases). V lost 0 bases to trimming and J lost 4 bases, with 17 bases between them. This CDR3 is built from 17 residues. Germline V lookup: CDR1 KGHSH, CDR2 LQKENI. The DNA for the CDR3 is TGTGCCAGCTCACCACCGATCGGGCAGGGGGGCGCAGATACGCAGTATTTT. Amino acid sequence: CASSPPIGQGGADTQYF.

This clonotype appeared a few times. The CDR3 loop reads CASSYSMLAGVPGELFF. The CDR3 DNA reads as TGTGCCAGCAGTTACTCGATGCTAGCGGGAGTACCGGGGGAGCTGTTTTTT. J is TRBJ2-2 and V is TRBV6-5, with 10 bases fitting TRBD2. The germline CDR1 and CDR2 sequences are MNHEY and SVGAGI. Unmatched junction bases numbered 9, after V lost 0 bases and J lost 8 bases. CDR3 size: 17 residues.

This clonotype was seen ten or more times. This chain connects TRBV7-2 to TRBJ2-3; D is ambiguous. Trimming took off 5 bases at V and 10 bases at J, with 16 bases between the two ends. The CDR3 extends over 13 amino acids. From germline, CDR1 is SGHTA and CDR2 FQGNSA. CDR3 sequence: CASSQYSGQPQYF. Written as DNA, the CDR3 is TGTGCCAGCAGCCAATATTCAGGTCAGCCGCAGTATTTT.

This clonotype has only a few counts. The chain combines TRBV11-2 with TRBJ2-3, with 7 positions matching TRBD1. Germline CDR1 reads SGHAT; CDR2 reads FQNNGV. The CDR3 has 15 amino acids. J gave up 2 bases and V 5 bases, and 7 bases lay outside the gene matches. DNA for the CDR3: TGTGCCAGCAGCCAGGGACAGTACTACACAGATACGCAGTATTTT. Translated: CASSQGQYYTDTQYF. The variable domain in full, completed from reference TRBV11-2 and TRBJ2-3, reads EAGVAQSPRYKIIEKRQSVAFWCNPISGHATLYWYQQILGQGPKLLIQFQNNGVVDDSQLPKDRFSAERLKGVDSTLKIQPAKLEDSAVYLCASSQGQYYTDTQYFGPGTRLTVL.